This T cell receptor (beta chain) is drawn from a study of T cell responses to AZD1222 COVID-19 vaccine. Profiled with immunoSEQ multiplex PCR; TCRdb holds only in-frame clones, not every one. The sample has some 120,000 clones; roughly 89% are singletons. After removal of 1 base from V and 6 bases from J, the junction contained 6 bases not matched to a gene. The germline V gene encodes CDR1 SEHNR and CDR2 FQNEAQ (reference sequence). The CDR3 length is 15 residues. The source of this sequence is an adult in good health. The chain combines TRBV7-9 with TRBJ2-7, with 10 positions matching TRBD1. The source material was peripheral blood, sampled on day 0 of MenACWY control vaccination. CDR3 sequence: CASSLVGGTGVEQYF. Here the CDR3 DNA reads TGTGCCAGCAGCTTAGTGGGCGGGACAGGGGTCGAGCAGTACTTC.